The sequence of this TCR beta chain was determined in a study of T cell repertoires in cytomegalovirus infection. Study background: It can be stated that public TCR beta signatures indicated CMV infection as well as a matching HLA type.

In its sample, this clonotype was seen a few times. Germline-derived CDR1 and CDR2 are SGHNT and YENEEA. The CDR3 runs to 17 residues. V dropped 5 bases and J dropped 6; count of bases not matched to a gene: 9. From the reads, TCRdb called clonotypes with MiXCR, one entry per CDR3 protein. The sample lists around 630,000 distinct CDR3 sequences; approximately 24% were seen once. The genes are TRBV11-3 and TRBJ2-1; 14 positions match TRBD2. Material for sequencing was CD8+ T cells from PBMCs. The receptor was isolated from a human donor in good health (CMV status not recorded). Some clones in this sample may be carry-over from other donors' samples. The CDR3: CASSPMTSGGAFNEQFF. The CDR3 nucleotides are TGTGCCAGCAGCCCGATGACTAGCGGGGGGGCCTTCAATGAGCAGTTCTTC.